The 11 T cell receptor beta chains below come from one sample, sequenced in a study of CD8+ T cells in alopecia areata. Reverse transcription of extracted RNA yielded cDNA, which provided the sequencing template. Some clones are missing from TCRdb's copy, which holds only in-frame ones; the method was immunoSEQ multiplex PCR. Among 95,000 to 120,000 clones listed, almost 60% were seen once. The sample comprised CD8+ T cells sorted from blood. All receptors derive from a human donor in good health.

V gene TRBV11-2 combines with J gene TRBJ2-7; 7 bases align to TRBD2. The germline V gene has CDR1 SGHAT and CDR2 FQNNGV. Germline trimming cut 5 bases from V and 4 bases from J; bases unmatched to any gene: 8. CDR3 length: 14 residues. The CDR3: CASSRGAGAYEQYF. CDR3 coding DNA: TGTGCCAGCAGCAGGGGCGCGGGAGCTTACGAGCAGTACTTC.

Here the CDR3 reads CASNLDPQGEQYF. The CDR3 DNA follows: TGTGCCAGCAACCTGGACCCTCAGGGCGAGCAGTACTTC. The chain employs TRBV5-6 and TRBJ2-7; maybe TRBD1 (5 bases). The CDR3 is 13 amino acids. Germline V lookup: CDR1 SGHDT, CDR2 YYEEEE. With 6 bases removed from V and 6 bases from J, the gap between germline ends came to 16 bases.

J is TRBJ1-1 and V is TRBV9; D remains unclear. Germline V gene sequence: CDR1 SGDLS, CDR2 YYNGEE. Trimming cost V 4 bases and J 4 bases, with 8 bases left between them. The CDR3 runs 12 residues. CDR3 bases: TGTGCCAGCAGCACGGGGAGCACTGAAGCTTTCTTT. This codes for CASSTGSTEAFF. The whole variable domain, remainder taken from reference TRBV9 and TRBJ1-1, is DSGVTQTPKHLITATGQRVTLRCSPRSGDLSVYWYQQSLDQGLQFLIQYYNGEERAKGNILERFSAQQFPDLHSELNLSSLELGDSALYFCASSTGSTEAFFGQGTRLTVV.

This clone has more than one count but fewer than ten. The chain has TRBV4-1 and TRBJ2-7; 8 bases fit TRBD1. The CDR3 consists of 14 residues. V was clipped by 1 base and J by 2 bases; unmatched bases: 1. Germline-derived CDR1 and CDR2 are MGHRA and YSYEKL. The CDR3, as DNA: TGCGCCAGCAGCCAAGGGACAGGGACCTACGAGCAGTACTTC. This gives the protein CASSQGTGTYEQYF.

The chain joins TRBV28 to TRBJ2-1; 12 nucleotides agree with TRBD2. The CDR3 has 17 amino acids. Germline trimming cut 7 bases from V and 1 base from J; bases unmatched to any gene: 8. The germline V gene encodes CDR1 MDHEN and CDR2 SYDVKM. The CDR3 is CASNPLAGGPSYNEQFF. The CDR3 DNA reads TGTGCCAGCAACCCTCTAGCGGGGGGGCCATCCTACAATGAGCAGTTCTTC.

This clone was seen a few times. This chain links TRBV5-1 with TRBJ1-5; 8 bases map to TRBD1. J was trimmed by 1 base and V by 0 bases; bases with no gene match: 6. The CDR3 spans 17 residues. The V gene's germline CDR1 is SGHRS and CDR2 YFSETQ. DNA for the CDR3: TGCGCCAGCAGCTTGGGAATCGGGACAGGAAGCAATCAGCCCCAGCATTTT. It codes for CASSLGIGTGSNQPQHF. Using reference TRBV5-1 and TRBJ1-5 for the parts outside the CDR3, the full variable domain is KAGVTQTPRYLIKTRGQQVTLSCSPISGHRSVSWYQQTPGQGLQFLFEYFSETQRNKGNFPGRFSGRQFSNSRSEMNVSTLELGDSALYLCASSLGIGTGSNQPQHFGDGTRLSIL.

The chain is built from TRBV19 and TRBJ2-7; perhaps TRBD1 as D (6 bases). This CDR3 contains 14 residues. The ends were cut back, 7 bases at V and 1 base at J, with 14 bases in the middle. CDR1 and CDR2 (germline): LNHDA, SQIVND (reference sequence). CDR3 protein: CASNTGFGSYEQYF. DNA of the CDR3: TGTGCCAGTAACACAGGGTTCGGGTCCTACGAGCAGTACTTC.

V and J are TRBV4-1 and TRBJ2-7; D is undetermined. Germline V gene lookup returns CDR1 MGHRA and CDR2 YSYEKL. V was trimmed by 1 base and J by 1 base, leaving 14 bases between them. This CDR3 contains 16 residues. For the CDR3, the DNA is TGCGCCAGCAGCCAAGGGATGGGCTCAGGTTCCTACGAGCAGTACTTC. Residues: CASSQGMGSGSYEQYF.

The CDR3 DNA reads as TGTGCCAGCGCCCACCTAGGGCTTCTCACCGGGGAGCTGTTTTTT. Encoded protein: CASAHLGLLTGELFF. V and J are TRBV2 and TRBJ2-2; D is unclear. Germline values: CDR1 SNHLY, CDR2 FYNNEI. The V gene lost 8 bases and the J gene lost 4 bases, with 17 bases spanning the gap. The CDR3 sequence is 15 residues long.

In regard to this clone: Other DNA sequences of this sample code for an identical CDR3. The chain combines TRBV27 with TRBJ2-7; 7 nucleotides align to TRBD1. The V gene's germline CDR1 is MNHEY and CDR2 SMNVEV (reference sequence). J gave up 2 bases and V 2 bases, and 0 bases lay outside the gene matches. There are 13 residues in the CDR3. CDR3 nucleotides: TGTGCCAGCAGTTTAGGGACAGCCTACGAGCAGTACTTC. This gives the protein CASSLGTAYEQYF.

This clone came up a few times. The chain uses TRBV28 and TRBJ2-5; 12 nucleotides match TRBD2. V was pared by 5 bases and J by 9 bases, with 13 bases of the junction left unmatched. CDR1 and CDR2 (germline): MDHEN, SYDVKM. The CDR3 spans 16 residues. Written as DNA, the CDR3 is TGTGCCAGCAGTCCCCGGACTAGCGGGGACATCATTGCCCAGTACTTC. It yields the protein CASSPRTSGDIIAQYF.